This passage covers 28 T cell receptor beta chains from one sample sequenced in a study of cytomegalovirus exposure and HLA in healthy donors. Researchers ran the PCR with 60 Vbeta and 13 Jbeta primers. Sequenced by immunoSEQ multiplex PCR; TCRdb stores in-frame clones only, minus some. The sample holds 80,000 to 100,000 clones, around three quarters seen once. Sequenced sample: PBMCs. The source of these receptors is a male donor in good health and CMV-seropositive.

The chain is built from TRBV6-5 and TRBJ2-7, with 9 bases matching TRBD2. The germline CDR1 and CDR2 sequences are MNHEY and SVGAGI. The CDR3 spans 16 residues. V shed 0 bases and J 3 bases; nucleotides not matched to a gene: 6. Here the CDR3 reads CASSYSPAGGIYEQYF. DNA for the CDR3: TGTGCCAGCAGTTACTCCCCTGCGGGGGGGATCTACGAGCAGTACTTC.

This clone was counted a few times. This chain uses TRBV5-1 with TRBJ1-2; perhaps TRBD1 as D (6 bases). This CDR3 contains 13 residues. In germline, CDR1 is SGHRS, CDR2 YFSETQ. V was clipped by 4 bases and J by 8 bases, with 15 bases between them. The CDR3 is CASSAWVDRGYTF. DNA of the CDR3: TGCGCCAGCAGCGCCTGGGTCGACAGGGGCTACACCTTC.

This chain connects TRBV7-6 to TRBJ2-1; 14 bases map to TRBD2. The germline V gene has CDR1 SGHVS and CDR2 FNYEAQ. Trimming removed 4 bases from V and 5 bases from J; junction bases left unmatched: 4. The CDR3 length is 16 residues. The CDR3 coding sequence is TGTGCCAGCAGCTCCCGGACTAGCGGGGGGAACAATGAGCAGTTCTTC. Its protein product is CASSSRTSGGNNEQFF.

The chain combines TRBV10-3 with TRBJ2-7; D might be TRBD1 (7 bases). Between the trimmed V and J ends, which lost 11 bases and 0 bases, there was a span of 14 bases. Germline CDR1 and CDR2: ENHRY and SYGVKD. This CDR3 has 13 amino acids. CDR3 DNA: TGTGCCGTCGGGGGACAGACCTCCTACGAGCAGTACTTC. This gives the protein CAVGGQTSYEQYF.

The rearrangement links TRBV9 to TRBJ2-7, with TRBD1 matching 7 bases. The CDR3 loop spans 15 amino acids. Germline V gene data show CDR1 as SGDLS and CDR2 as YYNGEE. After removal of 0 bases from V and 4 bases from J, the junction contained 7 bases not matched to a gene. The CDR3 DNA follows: TGTGCCAGCAGCGTAGGTAACAGGGGAGTTTACGAGCAGTACTTC. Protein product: CASSVGNRGVYEQYF. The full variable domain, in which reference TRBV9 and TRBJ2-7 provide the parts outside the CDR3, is DSGVTQTPKHLITATGQRVTLRCSPRSGDLSVYWYQQSLDQGLQFLIQYYNGEERAKGNILERFSAQQFPDLHSELNLSSLELGDSALYFCASSVGNRGVYEQYFGPGTRLTVT.

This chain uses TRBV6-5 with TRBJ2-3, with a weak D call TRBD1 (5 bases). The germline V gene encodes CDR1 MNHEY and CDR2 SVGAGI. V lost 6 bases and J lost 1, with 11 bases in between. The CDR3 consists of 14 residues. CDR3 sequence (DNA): TGTGCCAGCAGGACTCCACAGGGCACAGATACGCAGTATTTT. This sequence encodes CASRTPQGTDTQYF.

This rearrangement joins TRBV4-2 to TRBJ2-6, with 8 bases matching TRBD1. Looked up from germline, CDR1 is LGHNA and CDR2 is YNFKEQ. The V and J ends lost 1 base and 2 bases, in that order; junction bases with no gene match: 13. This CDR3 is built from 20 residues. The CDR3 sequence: CASSQGDRGNIVTGANVLTF. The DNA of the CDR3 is TGTGCCAGCAGCCAAGGAGACAGGGGCAATATCGTAACTGGGGCCAACGTCCTGACTTTC.

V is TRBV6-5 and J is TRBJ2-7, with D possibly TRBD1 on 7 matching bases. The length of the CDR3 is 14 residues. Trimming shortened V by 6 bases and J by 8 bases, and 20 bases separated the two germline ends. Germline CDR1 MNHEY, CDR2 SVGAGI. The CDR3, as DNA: TGTGCCAGCAGCTCCCTCCAGGGGGGTGAAAAGCAGTACTTC. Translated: CASSSLQGGEKQYF.

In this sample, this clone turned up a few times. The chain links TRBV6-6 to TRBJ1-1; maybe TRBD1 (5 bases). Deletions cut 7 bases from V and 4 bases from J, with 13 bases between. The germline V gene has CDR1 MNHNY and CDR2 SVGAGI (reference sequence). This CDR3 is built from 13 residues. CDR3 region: CASIVLGGTEAFF. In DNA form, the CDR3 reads TGTGCCAGCATCGTGCTGGGGGGCACTGAAGCTTTCTTT.

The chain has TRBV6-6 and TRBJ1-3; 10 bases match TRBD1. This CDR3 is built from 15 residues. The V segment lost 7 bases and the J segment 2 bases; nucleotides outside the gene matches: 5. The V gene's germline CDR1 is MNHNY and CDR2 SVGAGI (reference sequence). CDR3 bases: TGTGCCAGCACCCAGGACAGGGGGGCTGGAAACACCATATATTTT. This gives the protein CASTQDRGAGNTIYF.

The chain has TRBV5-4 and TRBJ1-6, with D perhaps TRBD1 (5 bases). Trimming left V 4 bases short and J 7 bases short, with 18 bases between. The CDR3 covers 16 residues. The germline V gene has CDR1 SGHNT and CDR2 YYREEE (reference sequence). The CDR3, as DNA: TGTGCCAGCAGCCTACAGATCCTAACAGGAAATTCACCCCTCCACTTT. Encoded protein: CASSLQILTGNSPLHF.

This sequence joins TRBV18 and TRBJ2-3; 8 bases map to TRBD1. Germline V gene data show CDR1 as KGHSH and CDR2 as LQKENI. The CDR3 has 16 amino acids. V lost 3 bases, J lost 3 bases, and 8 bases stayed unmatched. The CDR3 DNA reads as TGTGCCAGCTCACCCTTAGGAGGACAGGGAACAGATACGCAGTATTTT. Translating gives CASSPLGGQGTDTQYF. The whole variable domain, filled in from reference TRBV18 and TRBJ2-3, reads NAGVMQNPRHLVRRRGQEARLRCSPMKGHSHVYWYRQLPEEGLKFMVYLQKENIIDESGMPKERFSAEFPKEGPSILRIQQVVRGDSAAYFCASSPLGGQGTDTQYFGPGTRLTVL.

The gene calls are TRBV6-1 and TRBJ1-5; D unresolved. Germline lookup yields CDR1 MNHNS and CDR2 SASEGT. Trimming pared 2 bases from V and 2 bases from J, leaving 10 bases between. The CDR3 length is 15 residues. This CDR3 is CASSELSVGNQPQHF. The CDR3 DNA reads TGTGCCAGCAGTGAACTCAGCGTCGGCAATCAGCCCCAGCATTTT.

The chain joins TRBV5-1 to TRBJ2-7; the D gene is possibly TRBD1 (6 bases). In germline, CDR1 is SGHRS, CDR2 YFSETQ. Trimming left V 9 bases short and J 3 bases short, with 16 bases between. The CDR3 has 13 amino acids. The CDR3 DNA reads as TGCGCCACCCGACAGGCATCTAACTACGAGCAGTACTTC. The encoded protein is CATRQASNYEQYF.

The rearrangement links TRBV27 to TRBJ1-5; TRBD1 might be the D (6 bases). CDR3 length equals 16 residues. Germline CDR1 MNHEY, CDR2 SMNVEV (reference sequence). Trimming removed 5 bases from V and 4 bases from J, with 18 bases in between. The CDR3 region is CASSPLNRRGNQPQHF. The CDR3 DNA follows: TGTGCCAGCAGTCCCCTAAACCGAAGGGGGAATCAGCCCCAGCATTTT.

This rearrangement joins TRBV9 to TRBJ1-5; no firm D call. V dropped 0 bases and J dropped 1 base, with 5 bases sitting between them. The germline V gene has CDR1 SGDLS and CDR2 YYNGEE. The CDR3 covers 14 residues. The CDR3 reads CASSVGGSNQPQHF. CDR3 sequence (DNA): TGTGCCAGCAGCGTAGGAGGGAGCAATCAGCCCCAGCATTTT.

The CDR3 region has the DNA TGTGCCAGCAGCTGGGACAGCAACTACGAGCAGTACTTC. Its translation is CASSWDSNYEQYF. J is TRBJ2-7 and V is TRBV11-2; 7 nucleotides align to TRBD1. This CDR3 has 13 residues. V lost 4 bases to trimming and J lost 3 bases; unmatched junction nucleotides: 3. Germline values: CDR1 SGHAT, CDR2 FQNNGV.

DNA of the CDR3: TGTGCCAGCAGTGATAATTCCCGGACTGAAGCTTTCTTT. It is translated as CASSDNSRTEAFF. The chain carries TRBV6-1 and TRBJ1-1; D is unclear. Per the germline V gene, CDR1 is MNHNS and CDR2 is SASEGT. CDR3 size: 13 residues. V lost 3 bases and J lost 5, with 10 bases in between.

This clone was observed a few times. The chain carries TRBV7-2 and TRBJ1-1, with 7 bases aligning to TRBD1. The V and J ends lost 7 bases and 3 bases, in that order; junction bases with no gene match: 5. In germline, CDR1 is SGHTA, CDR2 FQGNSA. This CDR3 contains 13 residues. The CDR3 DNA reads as TGTGCCAGCATCAGGGACAGCTACACTGAAGCTTTCTTT. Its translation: CASIRDSYTEAFF.

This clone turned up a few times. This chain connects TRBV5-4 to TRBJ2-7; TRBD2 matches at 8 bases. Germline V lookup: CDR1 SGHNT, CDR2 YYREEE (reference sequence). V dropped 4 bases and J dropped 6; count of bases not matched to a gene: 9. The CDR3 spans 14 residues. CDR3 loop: CASSRGLVLREQYF. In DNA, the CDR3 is TGTGCCAGCAGCCGGGGACTAGTCTTACGCGAGCAGTACTTC.

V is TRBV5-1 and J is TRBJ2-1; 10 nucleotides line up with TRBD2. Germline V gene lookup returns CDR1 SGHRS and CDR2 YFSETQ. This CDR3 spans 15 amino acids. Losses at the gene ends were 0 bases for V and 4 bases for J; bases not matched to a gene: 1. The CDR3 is CASSLGSGGYNEQFF. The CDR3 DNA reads TGCGCCAGCAGCTTGGGTAGCGGGGGGTACAATGAGCAGTTCTTC.

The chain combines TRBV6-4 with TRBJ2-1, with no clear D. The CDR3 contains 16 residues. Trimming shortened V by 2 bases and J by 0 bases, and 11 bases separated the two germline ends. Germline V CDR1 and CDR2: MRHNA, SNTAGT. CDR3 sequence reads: CASSDHSWSSYNEQFF. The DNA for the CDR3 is TGTGCCAGCAGTGACCATTCATGGAGCTCCTACAATGAGCAGTTCTTC.

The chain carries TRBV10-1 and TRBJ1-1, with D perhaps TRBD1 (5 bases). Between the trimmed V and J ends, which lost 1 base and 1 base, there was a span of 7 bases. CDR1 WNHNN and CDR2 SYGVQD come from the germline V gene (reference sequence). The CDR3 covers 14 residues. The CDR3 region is CASSELQGNTEAFF. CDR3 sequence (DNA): TGCGCCAGCAGTGAGTTGCAGGGGAACACTGAAGCTTTCTTT.

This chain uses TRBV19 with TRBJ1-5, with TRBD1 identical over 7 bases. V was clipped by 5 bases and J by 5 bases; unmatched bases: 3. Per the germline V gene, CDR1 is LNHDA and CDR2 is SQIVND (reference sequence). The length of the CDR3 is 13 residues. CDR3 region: CASSDRAYQPQHF. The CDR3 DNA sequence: TGTGCCAGTAGTGACAGGGCGTATCAGCCCCAGCATTTT.

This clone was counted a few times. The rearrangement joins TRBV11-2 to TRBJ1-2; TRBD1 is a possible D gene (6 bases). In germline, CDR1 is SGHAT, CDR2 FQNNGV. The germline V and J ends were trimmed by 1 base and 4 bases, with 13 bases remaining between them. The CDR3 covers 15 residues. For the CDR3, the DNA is TGTGCCAGCAGCTTAGTACAGGGCTGGGCCTATGGCTACACCTTC. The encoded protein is CASSLVQGWAYGYTF.

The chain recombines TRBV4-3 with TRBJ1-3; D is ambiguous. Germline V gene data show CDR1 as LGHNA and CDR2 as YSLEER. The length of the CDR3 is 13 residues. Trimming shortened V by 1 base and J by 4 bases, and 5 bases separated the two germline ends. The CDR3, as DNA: TGCGCCAGCAGCCAAGCCAGGGGAAACACCATATATTTT. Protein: CASSQARGNTIYF.

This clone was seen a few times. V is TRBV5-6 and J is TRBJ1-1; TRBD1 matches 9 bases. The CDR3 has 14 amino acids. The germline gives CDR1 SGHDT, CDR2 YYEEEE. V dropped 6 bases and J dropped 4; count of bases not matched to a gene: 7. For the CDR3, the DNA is TGTGCCAGCAAGAAACAGGGGGCCGGCACTGAAGCTTTCTTT. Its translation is CASKKQGAGTEAFF.

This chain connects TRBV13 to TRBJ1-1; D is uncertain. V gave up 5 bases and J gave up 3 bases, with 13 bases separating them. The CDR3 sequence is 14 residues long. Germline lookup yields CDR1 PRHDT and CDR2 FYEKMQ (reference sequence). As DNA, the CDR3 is TGTGCCAGCAGCACCACCGAGGCGGACACTGAAGCTTTCTTT. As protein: CASSTTEADTEAFF.